This T cell receptor beta chain is drawn from a study of blood T cell repertoires in COVID-19 (dated by TCRdb to between 2020 and 2021). Some background on the complete study: Samples covering the acute and convalescent phases of COVID-19 were provided by collaborators in the United States, Italy and Spain. Samples were obtained from the ongoing ImmuneRACE study (first 160 participants) and from roughly 1,300 subjects provided by 6 global collaborators. The prospective study material was composed of cDNA or gDNA derived from T cells, B-cell-depleted T cells, or PBMCs. Deeply sampled blood TCRbeta repertoires from subjects exposed to, actively infected with, or recovered from COVID-19 were included in the dataset. A de-identified subject ID, COVID-19 status, age in years and sex were almost always included in the sample metadata. The repertoires were released in a freely available public database meant as a resource for research on the immune response to SARS-CoV-2. Where available, HLA class I and class II types were obtained from metadata supplied by the sample provider rather than from assay-based typing. The paper as a whole reports these results and caveats: The amount of clinical and demographic metadata varied by source and participant and was provided uncurated.

Collaborating institutions collected whole blood in K2EDTA tubes following their own protocols. For TCRbeta analysis, collaborators shipped samples in one of three forms: frozen whole blood, isolated PBMCs, or DNA extracted from either of those sample types. The immunoSEQ Assay, a bias-controlled multiplex PCR, was used to amplify TCRbeta CDR3 regions from genomic DNA. As for how the authors treated the data: Nucleated cell counts per sample were estimated from amplification of reference gene primers within the assay. Sequence reads were collapsed and filtered to measure the absolute abundance of every unique TCRbeta CDR3 rearrangement. For each sample, productive Simpson clonality was calculated as the square root of Simpson's diversity index over productive rearrangements. As stored in TCRdb, this immuneACCESS dataset retains in-frame rearrangements with V and J assigned. A fraction of the clones does not appear; measured against another copy, unresolved V genes explain less than half of the discrepancy, and the remainder lacks a known reason. For V, J and clone size, that table is used; D and trimming come from the DNA. The table for this sample lists about 170,000 clones; roughly 84% of them were counted only once. Together, the top ten hold about 2.7% of the sample.

Details on this clone: The clone's antigen remains unknown. There are no base qualities to consult, and no much larger clone falls within one base.

V loses 3 bases of germline sequence and J loses 4 bases, and the interval between the two ends is 10 bases. There are 13 amino acids in the CDR3, from cysteine to phenylalanine inclusive. Only the CDR3 region is kept as DNA, spanning 39 bases read in frame from base 1. The germline V gene encodes CDR1 GTSNPN and CDR2 SVGIG (reference sequence). This chain joins TRBV30 to TRBJ2-1; TRBD1 is a weak D gene call, 6 bases matching. Sample: peripheral blood. This receptor was obtained from a human donor with acute or convalescent COVID-19. The donor label of this sample is uncertain. The nucleotides are TGTGCCTGGAGGTCACAGGGATACAATGAGCAGTTCTTC. It specifies CAWRSQGYNEQFF.